A single sample is the source of the 3 T cell receptor beta chains below, sequenced in a study of naive and memory T cell subsets. An equimolar mix of two oligonucleotides served as the beta constant-region primer for TRBC1 and TRBC2. Nested alpha and beta constant-region primers with the SP2 primer drove four PCR rounds on ligated cDNA. TCRdb reanalysed the UMI-ligation and nested PCR reads using MiXCR and keeps one entry per CDR3 protein. The table shows roughly 99,000 distinct CDR3 sequences, with approximately 10% occurring only once. General study results and limits: Especially in CD8 cells, naive repertoires contained a few larger clonotypes, possibly CD45RA-re-expressing memory cells.

Antigens for these TCRs are unknown. Sequencing was performed on naive CD4+ T cells from blood. The receptors here all came from a human donor in good health.

The chain joins TRBV7-9 to TRBJ1-1; D call uncertain. Germline-derived CDR1 and CDR2 are SEHNR and FQNEAQ (reference sequence). Trimming took 0 bases from V and 5 from J, leaving 7 bases between them. There are 13 residues in the CDR3. The CDR3 is CASSLAGLTEAFF. As DNA, the CDR3 is TGTGCCAGCAGCTTAGCCGGGCTGACTGAAGCTTTCTTT.

Only a few counts were recorded for this clonotype. The chain employs TRBV20-1 and TRBJ2-5, with no clear D. Germline values: CDR1 DFQATT, CDR2 SNEGSKA (reference sequence). The germline V and J ends were trimmed by 4 bases and 1 base, with 10 bases remaining between them. The CDR3 length is 13 residues. The CDR3 sequence: CSANQHTQETQYF. The CDR3 region has the DNA TGCAGTGCTAACCAGCATACCCAAGAGACCCAGTACTTC.

This clonotype was seen more than once but under ten times. This chain uses TRBV15 with TRBJ1-2, with D unresolved. Trimming cost V 0 bases and J 4 bases, with 6 bases left between them. This CDR3 has 13 residues. Germline values: CDR1 LNHNV, CDR2 YYDKDF (reference sequence). The DNA for the CDR3 is TGTGCCACCAGCAGAGACGGGAGCTATGGCTACACCTTC. Its protein is CATSRDGSYGYTF.